This TCR beta chain came from a study of identical twins. Healthy Caucasians made up all donors. This CDR3 has 11 residues. Germline assignment: CDR1 SQVTM and CDR2 ANQGSEA. Each CDR3 protein is one row after TCRdb ran MiXCR on the 5' RACE reads. The table lists 600,000 to 800,000 distinct CDR3 sequences, less than 25% of them singletons. This clonotype was observed a few times. The sample also formed part of further work on T cells expressing NK-cell markers. As that study records: Sequenced donors, eight in total, included seven who were HCMV-seropositive and one who was seronegative.

This clonotype was obtained from a woman aged 18-30 years in good health. The source material was PBMCs. V gene TRBV29-1 combines with J gene TRBJ1-4; no definite D call. The CDR3 region is CSAFRYEKLFF. Here the CDR3 DNA reads TGCAGTGCCTTTCGGTACGAAAAACTGTTTTTT. Drawing the rest from reference TRBV29-1 and TRBJ1-4, the complete variable domain is SAVISQKPSRDICQRGTSLTIQCQVDSQVTMMFWYRQQPGQSLTLIATANQGSEATYESGFVIDKFPISRPNLTFSTLTVSNMSPEDSSIYLCSAFRYEKLFFGSGTQLSVL.